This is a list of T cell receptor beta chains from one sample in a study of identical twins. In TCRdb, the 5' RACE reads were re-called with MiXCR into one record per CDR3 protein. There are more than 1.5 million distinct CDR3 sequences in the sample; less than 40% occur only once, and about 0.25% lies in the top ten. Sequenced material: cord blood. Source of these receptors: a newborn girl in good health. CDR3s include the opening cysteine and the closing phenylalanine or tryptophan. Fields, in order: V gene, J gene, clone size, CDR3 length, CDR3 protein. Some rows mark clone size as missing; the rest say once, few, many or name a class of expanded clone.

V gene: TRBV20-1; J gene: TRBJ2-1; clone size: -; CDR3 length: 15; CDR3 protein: CSASRLRSSYNEQFF
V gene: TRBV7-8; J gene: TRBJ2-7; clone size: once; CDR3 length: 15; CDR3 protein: CASRAGLLSSYEQYF
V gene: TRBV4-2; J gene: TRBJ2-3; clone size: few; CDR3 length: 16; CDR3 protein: CASSQMTQLGTDTQYF
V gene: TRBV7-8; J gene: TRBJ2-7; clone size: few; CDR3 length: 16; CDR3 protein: CASSSSAQAVTYEQYF
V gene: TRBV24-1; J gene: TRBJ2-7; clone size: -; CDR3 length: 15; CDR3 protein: CATSDSGGPSYEQYF
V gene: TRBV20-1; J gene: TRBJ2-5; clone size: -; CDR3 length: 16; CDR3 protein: CSAREVQRGYQETQYF
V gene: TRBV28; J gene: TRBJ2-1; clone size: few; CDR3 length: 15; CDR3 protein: CASSLGDRGLNEQFF
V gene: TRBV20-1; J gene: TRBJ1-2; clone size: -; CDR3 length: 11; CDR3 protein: CSAQINYGYTF
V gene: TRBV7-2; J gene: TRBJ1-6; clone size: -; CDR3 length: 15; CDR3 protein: CASSLDRGRNSPLHF
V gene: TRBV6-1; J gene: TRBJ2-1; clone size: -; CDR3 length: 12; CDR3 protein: CASSEDNNEQFF
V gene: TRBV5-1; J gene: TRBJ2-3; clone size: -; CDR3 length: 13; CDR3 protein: CASSYREPDTQYF
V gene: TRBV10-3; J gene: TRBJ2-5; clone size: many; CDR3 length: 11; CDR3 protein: CAISESKTQYF
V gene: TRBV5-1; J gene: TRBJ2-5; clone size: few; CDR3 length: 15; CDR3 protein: CASSLERLGQETQYF
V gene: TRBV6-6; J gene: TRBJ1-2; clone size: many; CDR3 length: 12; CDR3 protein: CASSRGQGGYTF
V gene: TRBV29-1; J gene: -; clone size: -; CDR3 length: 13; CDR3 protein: CSHPAGGQETQYF
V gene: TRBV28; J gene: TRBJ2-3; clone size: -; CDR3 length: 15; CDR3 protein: CASSDSGRAPDTQYF
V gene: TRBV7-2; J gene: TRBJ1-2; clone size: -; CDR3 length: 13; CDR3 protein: CASSPLRLGGYTF
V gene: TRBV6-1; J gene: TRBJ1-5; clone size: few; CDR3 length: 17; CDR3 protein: CASSEAGRGQLNQPQHF
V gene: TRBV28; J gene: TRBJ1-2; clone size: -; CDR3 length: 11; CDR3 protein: CASMAPSGYTF
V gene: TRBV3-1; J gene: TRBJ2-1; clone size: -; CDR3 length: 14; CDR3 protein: CASSQVGIYNEQFF
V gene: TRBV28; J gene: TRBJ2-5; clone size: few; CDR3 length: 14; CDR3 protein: CASSLWGSQETQYF
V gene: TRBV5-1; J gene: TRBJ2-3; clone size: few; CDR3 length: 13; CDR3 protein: CASMGGLLDTQYF
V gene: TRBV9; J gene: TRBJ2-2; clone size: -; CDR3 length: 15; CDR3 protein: CASSGGQANTGELFF
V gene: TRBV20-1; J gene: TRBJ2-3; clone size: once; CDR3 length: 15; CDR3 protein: CSAGAPGLSTDTQYF
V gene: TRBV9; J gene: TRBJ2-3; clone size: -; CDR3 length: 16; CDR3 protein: CASSVATSGFADTQYF
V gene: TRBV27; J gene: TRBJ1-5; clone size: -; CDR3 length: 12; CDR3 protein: CASSSGLEPQHF
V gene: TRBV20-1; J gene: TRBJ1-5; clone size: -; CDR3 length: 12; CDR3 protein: CSAEPADQPQHF
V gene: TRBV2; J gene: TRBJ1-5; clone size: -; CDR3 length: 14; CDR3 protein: CASSEARRNQPQHF
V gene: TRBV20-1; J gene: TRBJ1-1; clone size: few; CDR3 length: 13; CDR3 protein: CSARSTANTEAFF
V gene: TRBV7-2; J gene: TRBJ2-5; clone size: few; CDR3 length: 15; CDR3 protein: CASSLASGRQETQYF
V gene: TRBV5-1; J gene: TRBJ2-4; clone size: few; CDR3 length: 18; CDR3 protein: CASSYNPTAGGFKNIQYF
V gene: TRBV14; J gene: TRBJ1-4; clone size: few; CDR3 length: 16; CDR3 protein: CASSKQGTSTNEKLFF
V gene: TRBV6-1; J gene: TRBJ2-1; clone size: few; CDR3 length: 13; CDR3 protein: CASSRDRPNEQFF
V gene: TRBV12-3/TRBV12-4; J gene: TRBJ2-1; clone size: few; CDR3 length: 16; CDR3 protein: CASSPPQREGNNEQFF
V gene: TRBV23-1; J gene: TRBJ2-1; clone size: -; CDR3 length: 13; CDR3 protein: CASIGHCYNEQFF
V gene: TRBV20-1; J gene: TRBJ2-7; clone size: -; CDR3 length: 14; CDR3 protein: CSARDLGLPYEQYF
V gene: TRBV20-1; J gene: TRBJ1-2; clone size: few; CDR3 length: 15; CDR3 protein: CSARDARGPNYGYTF
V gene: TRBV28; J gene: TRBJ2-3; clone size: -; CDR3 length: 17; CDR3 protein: CASSFILAGASTDTQYF
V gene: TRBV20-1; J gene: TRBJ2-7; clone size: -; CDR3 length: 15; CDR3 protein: CSAIIPGKGPYEQYF
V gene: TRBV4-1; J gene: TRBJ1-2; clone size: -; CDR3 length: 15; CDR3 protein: CASSQATGKVNGYTF
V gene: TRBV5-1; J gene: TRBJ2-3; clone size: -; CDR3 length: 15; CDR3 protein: CASRSGTSLADTQYF
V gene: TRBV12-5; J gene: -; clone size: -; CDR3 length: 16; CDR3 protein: CASGLGGQGPRKTQYF
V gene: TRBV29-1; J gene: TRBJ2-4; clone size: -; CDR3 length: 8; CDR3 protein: CSSRAQYF
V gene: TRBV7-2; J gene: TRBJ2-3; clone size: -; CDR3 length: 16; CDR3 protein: CASSQGGLEGTDTQYF
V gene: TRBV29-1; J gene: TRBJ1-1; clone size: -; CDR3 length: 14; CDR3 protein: CSVAFGTGNTEAFF